This T cell receptor (beta chain) was identified in a study of cytomegalovirus exposure and HLA in healthy donors. The CDR3 has 13 amino acids. Germline CDR1 reads SGHVS; CDR2 reads FQNEAQ. Trimming took 2 bases from V and 7 from J, leaving 8 bases between them. Notes on the study in general: A missense DCLRE1C variant was associated with V- and J-gene trimming of TCR beta chains in a later analysis, and an independent cohort replicated the association.

With 60 Vbeta and 13 Jbeta primers, the PCR was carried out. The table came from immunoSEQ multiplex PCR; TCRdb's copy has only in-frame clones and leaves some out. This sample has some 150,000 clones, with just over 75% found just once. In regard to this clone: Its antigen remains unknown.

The rearrangement links TRBV7-8 to TRBJ2-2, with D perhaps matching TRBD2 (6 bases). Sequencing was done on a sample of PBMCs. The TCR originated in a woman aged 25-40 years in good health and CMV-seropositive. The CDR3 coding sequence is TGTGCCAGCAGCTTACGGGGGTTCGGGGAGCTGTTTTTT. Amino acids: CASSLRGFGELFF.